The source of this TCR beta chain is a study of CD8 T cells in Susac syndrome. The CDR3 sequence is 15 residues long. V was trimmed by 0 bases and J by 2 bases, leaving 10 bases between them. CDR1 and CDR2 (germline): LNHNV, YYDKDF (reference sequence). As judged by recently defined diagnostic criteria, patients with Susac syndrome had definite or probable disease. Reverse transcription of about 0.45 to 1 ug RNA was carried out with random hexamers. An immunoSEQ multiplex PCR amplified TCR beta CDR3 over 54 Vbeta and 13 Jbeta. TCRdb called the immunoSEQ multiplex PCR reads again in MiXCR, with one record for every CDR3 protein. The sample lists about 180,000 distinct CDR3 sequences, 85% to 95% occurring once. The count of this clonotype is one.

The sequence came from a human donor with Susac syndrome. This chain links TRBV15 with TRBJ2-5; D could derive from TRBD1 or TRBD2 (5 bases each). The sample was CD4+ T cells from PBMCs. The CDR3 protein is CATSRDRGTQETQYF. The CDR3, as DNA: TGTGCCACCAGCAGAGATCGGGGCACGCAAGAGACCCAGTACTTC. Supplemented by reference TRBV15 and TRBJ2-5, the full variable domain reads DAMVIQNPRYQVTQFGKPVTLSCSQTLNHNVMYWYQQKSSQAPKLLFHYYDKDFNNEADTPDNFQSRRPNTSFCFLDIRSPGLGDTAMYLCATSRDRGTQETQYFGPGTRLLVL.